The TCR beta chain under discussion was sequenced for a study of shared clonotypes between healthy human individuals. The V end lost 0 bases, the J end lost 13 bases, and 7 bases lay between the germline ends. Germline V gene lookup returns CDR1 SEHNR and CDR2 FQNEAQ (reference sequence). This CDR3 comprises 11 residues. All donors were healthy HIV-negative adults lacking recent acute infections or vaccinations. Concerning this clone: Its cognate antigen is unknown.

Execution of the assay was at deep level. The protocol was immunoSEQ multiplex PCR, while the TCRdb copy is restricted to in-frame clones and leaves out a portion. The sample has approximately 340,000 clones; under 80% are singletons. Study results and caveats: A handful of donors showed sharing of around 5% of naive CD4 clonotypes. On the whole, naive subsets had larger estimated richness than memory subsets had.

This TCR was sampled from a man aged 25 to 40 in good health. The sample was memory CD4+ T cells sorted from blood. The sample's subset: CD45RA-negative fraction. The chain uses TRBV7-9 and TRBJ2-1, with D perhaps TRBD2 (5 bases). Here the CDR3 DNA reads TGTGCCAGCAGCTTAGCGGCGGGCCAGTTCTTC. Translating it yields CASSLAAGQFF.